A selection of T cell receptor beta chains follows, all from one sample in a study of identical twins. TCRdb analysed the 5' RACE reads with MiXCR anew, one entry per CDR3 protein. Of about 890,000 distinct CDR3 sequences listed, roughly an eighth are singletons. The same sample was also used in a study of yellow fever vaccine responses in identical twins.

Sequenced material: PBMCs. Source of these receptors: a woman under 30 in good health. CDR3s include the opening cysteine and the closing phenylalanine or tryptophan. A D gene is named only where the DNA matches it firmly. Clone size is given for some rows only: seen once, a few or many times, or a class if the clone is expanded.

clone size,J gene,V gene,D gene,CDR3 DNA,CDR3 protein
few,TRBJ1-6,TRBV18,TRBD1,TGTGCCAGCTCACAAGGACAGGGCAATTATAATTCACCCCTCCACTTT,CASSQGQGNYNSPLHF
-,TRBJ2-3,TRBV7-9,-,TGTGCCAGCAGCTTAGTGGACGGACAAGAGACGCAGTATTTT,CASSLVDGQETQYF
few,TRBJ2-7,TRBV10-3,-,TGTGCCATCAAGGATGGTCCCATCTACGAGCAGTACTTC,CAIKDGPIYEQYF
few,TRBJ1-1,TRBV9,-,TGTGCCAGCAGCGTAGATCGGGGGATGAACACTGAAGCTTTCTTT,CASSVDRGMNTEAFF
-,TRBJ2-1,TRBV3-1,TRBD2,TGTGCCAGCAGCCAACTAGCGGGAGTTCGGTCAGACAATGAGCAGTTCTTC,CASSQLAGVRSDNEQFF
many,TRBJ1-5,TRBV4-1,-,TGCGCCAGCAGCCAAGACTCGACCAGTGTTGGGCAGCCCCAGCATTTT,CASSQDSTSVGQPQHF
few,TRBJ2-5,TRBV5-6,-,TGTGCCAGCAGCTTGTATGCGGCGGGATCGGCAGAGACCCAGTACTTC,CASSLYAAGSAETQYF
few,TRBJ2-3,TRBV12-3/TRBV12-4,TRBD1,TGTGCCAGCAAAGTTTACAGGGGAAGAGGAAGGGTCACAGATACGCAGTATTTT,CASKVYRGRGRVTDTQYF
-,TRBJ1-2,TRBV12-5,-,TGTGCTAGTGGTTTGGCCGGACCGACTAACTATGGCTACACCTTC,CASGLAGPTNYGYTF
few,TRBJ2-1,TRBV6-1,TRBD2,TGTGCCAGCAGCCTAGCGGTTACCTACAATGAGCAGTTCTTC,CASSLAVTYNEQFF
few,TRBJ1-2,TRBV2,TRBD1,TGTGCCAGCAGTGAAGCGTCCCTAGACAGGGGGAGGTATGGCTACACCTTC,CASSEASLDRGRYGYTF
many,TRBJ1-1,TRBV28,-,TGTGCCAGCAGTTTTGGGGCAGAAGCTTTCTTT,CASSFGAEAFF
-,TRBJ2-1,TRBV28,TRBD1,TGTGCCAGCAGTTCCCGGACAGGGGCCTCCTACAATGAGCAGTTCTTC,CASSSRTGASYNEQFF
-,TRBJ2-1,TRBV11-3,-,TGTGCCAGCAGCTCCAGGGGGTGGTTAGCGGTTGACAATGAGCAGTTCTTC,CASSSRGWLAVDNEQFF
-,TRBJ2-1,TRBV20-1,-,TGCAGCACTATCAAAAAGGGAAAGATCGGAGGCTCCTACAATGAGCAGTTCTTC,CSTIKKGKIGGSYNEQFF
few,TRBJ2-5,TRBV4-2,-,TGTGCCAGCAGCCAAGATAAACTAGGGGAGACCCAGTACTTC,CASSQDKLGETQYF
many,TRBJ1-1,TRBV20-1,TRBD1,TGCAGTGCTAGAGCAGGGACAGGGGAAGCTTTCTTT,CSARAGTGEAFF
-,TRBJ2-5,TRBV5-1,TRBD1,TGCGCCAGCAGCCTCGGACAGGACCACCCCCGGGAGACCCAGTACTTC,CASSLGQDHPRETQYF
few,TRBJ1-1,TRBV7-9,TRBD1,TGTGCCAGCAGCTTAGATTGGACAGGCCGGCCCACTGAAGCTTTCTTT,CASSLDWTGRPTEAFF
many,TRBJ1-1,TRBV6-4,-,TGTGCCAGCAGTTATCAGGGTAACGCTTTCTTT,CASSYQGNAFF
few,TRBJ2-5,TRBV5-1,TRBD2,TGCGCCAGCAGCCCCCGGGGGGGGTACATCCTGGACCAAGAGACCCAGTACTTC,CASSPRGGYILDQETQYF
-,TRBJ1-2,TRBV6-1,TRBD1,TGTGCCAGCAGGCAACTACAGGGGATGAACTATGGCTACACCTTC,CASRQLQGMNYGYTF
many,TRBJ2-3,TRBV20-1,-,TGCAGTGCTTCCACAGATACGCAGTATTTT,CSASTDTQYF
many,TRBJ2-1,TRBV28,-,TGTGCCAGCAGTCCGTTTGGGGGACCCATTAATGAGCAGTTCTTC,CASSPFGGPINEQFF
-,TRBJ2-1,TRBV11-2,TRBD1,TGTGCCAGCAGCCCCCGAGGACAGGCAAGCTCCTACAATGAGCAGTTCTTC,CASSPRGQASSYNEQFF
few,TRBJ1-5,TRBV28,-,TGTGCCAGCAGTTTAACCAGGGCTGGAATTAGGCGCAATCAGCCCCAGCATTTT,CASSLTRAGIRRNQPQHF
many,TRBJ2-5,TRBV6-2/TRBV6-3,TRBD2,TGTGCCAGCAGTTATGGTGGAGCGGGGCAAGAGACCCAGTACTTC,CASSYGGAGQETQYF
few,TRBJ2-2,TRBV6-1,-,TGTGCCAGCCTGGACAGTGTATGGAAGATGTCCGGGGAGCTGTTTTTT,CASLDSVWKMSGELFF
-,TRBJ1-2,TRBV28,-,TGTGCCAGCAGTTTTGATGGCAGGGAGTATGGCTACACCTTC,CASSFDGREYGYTF
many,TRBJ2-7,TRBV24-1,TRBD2,TGTGCCACCAGTGGCCGAGCGGGAGTTGGCTACGAGCAGTACTTC,CATSGRAGVGYEQYF
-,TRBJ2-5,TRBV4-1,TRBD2,TGCGCCAGCAGCCAAGATCCGGGGGGAGTGAAGACCCAGTACTTC,CASSQDPGGVKTQYF
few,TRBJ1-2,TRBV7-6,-,TGTGCCAGCAGCTACTATTTCGGGGCGGACTATGGCTACACCTTC,CASSYYFGADYGYTF
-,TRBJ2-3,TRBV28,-,TGTGCCAGCAGACCGGAACAGGGCAACTCAGATACGCAGTATTTT,CASRPEQGNSDTQYF
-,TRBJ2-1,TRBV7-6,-,TGTGCCAGCAGCTTAGAGGGGTGTAGTCGGTTCTTC,CASSLEGCSRFF
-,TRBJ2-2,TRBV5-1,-,TGCGCCAGCAGCTTGGATGGACAGCGTGCCGGGGAGCTGTTTTTT,CASSLDGQRAGELFF
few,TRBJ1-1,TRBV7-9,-,TGTGCCAGCAGCTTAACCGACGATGAAGCTTTCTTT,CASSLTDDEAFF
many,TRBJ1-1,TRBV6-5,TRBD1,TGTGCCAGCAGTTACCAGGGGGCAGGGACTGAAGCTTTCTTT,CASSYQGAGTEAFF
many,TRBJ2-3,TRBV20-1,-,TGCAGTGCTAGAGCCCCGGGACTTGGCACAGATACGCAGTATTTT,CSARAPGLGTDTQYF
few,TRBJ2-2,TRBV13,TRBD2,TGTGCCAGCAGCCCGGGACTACTTGGCACCGGGGAGCTGTTTTTT,CASSPGLLGTGELFF
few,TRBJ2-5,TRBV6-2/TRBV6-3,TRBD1,TGTGCCAGCAGATACCGGGACAGGCCTCAAGAGACCCAGTACTTC,CASRYRDRPQETQYF
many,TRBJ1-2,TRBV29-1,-,TGCAGCGTTGACACAGTAAACTATGGCTACACCTTC,CSVDTVNYGYTF
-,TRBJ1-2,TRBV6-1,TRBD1,TGTGCCAGCAGACTAGGACAGGGCTATGGCTACACCTTC,CASRLGQGYGYTF
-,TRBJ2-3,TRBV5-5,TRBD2,TGTGCCAGCAGCTTGTGGGGGGGTGTAGATACGCAGTATTTT,CASSLWGGVDTQYF
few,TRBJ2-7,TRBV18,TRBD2,TGTGCCAGCTCACCACCGGGACTAAGCGGGAAAAGCTCCTACGAGCAGTACTTC,CASSPPGLSGKSSYEQYF
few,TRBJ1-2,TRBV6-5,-,TGTGCCAGCAGTTACTGGAGGGAGAATGGTGGCTACACCTTC,CASSYWRENGGYTF
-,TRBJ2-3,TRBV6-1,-,TGTGCCAGCAACCCCGGAGGGGCGGTGACAGATACGCAGTATTTT,CASNPGGAVTDTQYF
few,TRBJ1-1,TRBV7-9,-,TGTGCCAGCACCCCCCTCTCAGGGATGAACACTGAAGCTTTCTTT,CASTPLSGMNTEAFF
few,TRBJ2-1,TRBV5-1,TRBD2,TGCGCCAGCAGCTCCCGGGGGGGTTCTAGCGGGAGTAGCTCCTACAATGAGCAGTTCTTC,CASSSRGGSSGSSSYNEQFF
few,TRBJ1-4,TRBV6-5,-,TGTGCCAGCAGTTACTCCCCGTTAGGGACCGGGGAAAAACTGTTTTTT,CASSYSPLGTGEKLFF
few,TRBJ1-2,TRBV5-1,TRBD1,TGCGCCAGCAGCTGGGGGACAGGGGTTTATGGCTACACCTTC,CASSWGTGVYGYTF
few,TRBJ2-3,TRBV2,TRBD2,TGTGCCAGCACGTCTAGCGGGAGTCGCTATACGCAGTATTTT,CASTSSGSRYTQYF
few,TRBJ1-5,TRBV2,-,TGTGCCAGCAGTAGGGCACCTCAGGAGGCCCAGCATTTT,CASSRAPQEAQHF
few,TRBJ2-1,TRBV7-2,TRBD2,TGTGCCAGCAGCTTAGCGTCGACCGGGGGGGCCTTCAATGAGCAGTTCTTC,CASSLASTGGAFNEQFF
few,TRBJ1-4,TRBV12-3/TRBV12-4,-,-,CASSSSGKLFF
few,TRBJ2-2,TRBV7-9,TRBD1,TGTGCCAGCAGAGTAGGACAGGACGAATGGGCCGGGGAGCTGTTTTTT,CASRVGQDEWAGELFF
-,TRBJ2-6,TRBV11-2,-,TGTGCCAGCAGCTTAGATCTGTTAGGGGCTGGGGCCAACGTCCTGACTTTC,CASSLDLLGAGANVLTF
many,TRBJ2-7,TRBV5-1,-,TGCGCCAGCAGCTTGGGCCGACGAGAGGAGCAGTACTTC,CASSLGRREEQYF
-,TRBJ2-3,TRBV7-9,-,TGTGCCAGCAGCCGAACAGGGATGCAAACAGATACGCAGTATTTT,CASSRTGMQTDTQYF